This T cell receptor beta chain was retrieved from a study of OX40 agonist ivuxolimab in advanced cancers. General observations from the study: Expanded clones were, on average, more numerous in CD8+ T cells than in CD4+. Doses of 0.1 to 3.0 mg/kg were accompanied by clonal expansion of CD4+ and CD8+ blood T cells by week 6.

The CDR3 runs 11 residues. The germline CDR1 and CDR2 sequences are DFQATT and SNEGSKA (reference sequence). Trimming pared 6 bases from V and 0 bases from J, leaving 5 bases between. Concerning this clone itself: Its antigen is undetermined.

Assay: immunoSEQ multiplex PCR; the TCRdb copy retains only in-frame clones and omits some. The sample shows nearly 25,000 clones, roughly 93% of them seen only once. This receptor was taken from an adult with an advanced solid tumor such as melanoma, head and neck, liver or kidney cancer. V gene TRBV20-1 combines with J gene TRBJ2-5; D unclear. The material was CD4+ or CD8+ T cells sorted from blood, obtained in a trial of the OX40 agonist ivuxolimab. The CDR3 protein is CSAADQETQYF. The CDR3 DNA reads as TGCAGTGCAGCAGACCAAGAGACCCAGTACTTC.